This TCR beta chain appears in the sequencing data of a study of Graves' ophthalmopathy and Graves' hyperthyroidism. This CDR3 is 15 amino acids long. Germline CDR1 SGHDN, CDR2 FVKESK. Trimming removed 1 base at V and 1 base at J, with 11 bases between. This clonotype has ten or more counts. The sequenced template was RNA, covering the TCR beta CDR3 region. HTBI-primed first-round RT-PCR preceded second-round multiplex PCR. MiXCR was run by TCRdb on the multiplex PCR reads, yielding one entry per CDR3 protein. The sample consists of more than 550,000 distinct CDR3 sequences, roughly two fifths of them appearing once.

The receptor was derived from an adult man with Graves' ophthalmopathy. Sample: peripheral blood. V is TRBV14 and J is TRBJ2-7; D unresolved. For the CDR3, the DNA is TGTGCCAGCAGCCAAGTACTCTACATTTCCTACGAGCAGTACTTC. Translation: CASSQVLYISYEQYF.